The 14 T cell receptor beta chains in this list originate from one sample, sequenced in a study of cytomegalovirus exposure and HLA in healthy donors. The PCR had 60 Vbeta and 13 Jbeta primers. Repertoires were generated with immunoSEQ multiplex PCR, while TCRdb's copy carries only in-frame clones and drops some. The profile covers about 190,000 clones, with roughly 76% appearing a single time and roughly 2% taken by the ten largest. Sequencing was carried out using PBMCs. The source is a woman younger than 45 in good health and CMV-seropositive.

V gene TRBV4-3 combines with J gene TRBJ1-3; 11 positions match TRBD1. J was trimmed by 0 bases and V by 5 bases; bases with no gene match: 3. The CDR3 sequence is 16 residues long. Germline CDR1 and CDR2: LGHNA and YSLEER. In nucleotides, the CDR3 is TGCGCCAGCAGCAGGGGGACAGGGGGCTCTGGAAACACCATATATTTT. Amino acids: CASSRGTGGSGNTIYF.

The table lists this clone with a count of one. V is TRBV5-5 and J is TRBJ1-2; D might be TRBD1 (6 bases). Germline V CDR1 and CDR2: SGHKS, YYEKEE (reference sequence). This CDR3 has 12 residues. V lost 0 bases and J lost 9, with 9 bases in between. The CDR3 DNA reads as TGTGCCAGCAGCTTGGACAGGGAACGCTACACCTTC. Translated: CASSLDRERYTF.

The V call is TRBV5-1, the J call TRBJ1-5, with a tentative D call TRBD1 (5 bases). Germline-derived CDR1 and CDR2 are SGHRS and YFSETQ. CDR3 length equals 15 residues. Trimming took off 0 bases at V and 3 bases at J, with 10 bases between the two ends. CDR3 in amino acids: CASSLVSGFNQPQHF. The CDR3 DNA reads as TGCGCCAGCAGCTTGGTTTCAGGGTTCAATCAGCCCCAGCATTTT. Using reference TRBV5-1 and TRBJ1-5 for the parts outside the CDR3, the full variable domain is KAGVTQTPRYLIKTRGQQVTLSCSPISGHRSVSWYQQTPGQGLQFLFEYFSETQRNKGNFPGRFSGRQFSNSRSEMNVSTLELGDSALYLCASSLVSGFNQPQHFGDGTRLSIL.

The genes are TRBV18 and TRBJ1-5; D gene uncertain. The length of the CDR3 is 13 residues. Between the trimmed V and J ends, which lost 7 bases and 5 bases, there was a span of 12 bases. Germline loops: CDR1 KGHSH, CDR2 LQKENI. Here the CDR3 reads CASCSARDQPQHF. CDR3 nucleotide sequence: TGTGCCAGCTGTTCTGCACGGGATCAGCCCCAGCATTTT.

V gene TRBV27 combines with J gene TRBJ1-2, with D possibly matching TRBD1 (6 bases). The germline V gene has CDR1 MNHEY and CDR2 SMNVEV (reference sequence). Trimming pared 5 bases from V and 4 bases from J, leaving 14 bases between. This CDR3 spans 14 amino acids. In DNA, the CDR3 is TGTGCCAGCAGTCCCCGCCGACAGGCCTATGGCTACACCTTC. It encodes CASSPRRQAYGYTF.

The genes are TRBV11-2 and TRBJ2-7; 8 bases map to TRBD2. V trimming: 5 bases; J trimming: 0 bases; junction bases outside the gene matches: 6. The CDR3 covers 15 residues. Germline loops: CDR1 SGHAT, CDR2 FQNNGV. Here the CDR3 reads CASSRAGVASYEQYF. The CDR3 region has the DNA TGTGCCAGCAGCCGAGCGGGGGTGGCCTCCTACGAGCAGTACTTC.

The gene calls are TRBV14 and TRBJ2-2; D gene uncertain. Trimming left V 3 bases short and J 4 bases short, with 12 bases between. The CDR3 covers 15 residues. Germline values: CDR1 SGHDN, CDR2 FVKESK. CDR3 residues: CASSHLIRSTGELFF. In DNA form, the CDR3 reads TGTGCCAGCAGCCACTTAATCCGGAGCACCGGGGAGCTGTTTTTT.

This clone was seen more than once but under ten times. The rearrangement joins TRBV6-6 to TRBJ2-1, with a weak D call TRBD2 (6 bases). The V gene's germline CDR1 is MNHNY and CDR2 SVGAGI (reference sequence). This CDR3 region has 14 residues. The germline V and J ends were trimmed by 6 bases and 3 bases, with 12 bases remaining between them. The CDR3 DNA sequence: TGTGCCAGCAGCACCGGGACTGTCTACAATGAGCAGTTCTTC. Translating gives CASSTGTVYNEQFF.

This rearrangement joins TRBV7-2 to TRBJ2-1, with a tentative D call TRBD2 (5 bases). V dropped 2 bases and J dropped 5 bases, with 10 bases sitting between them. Germline CDR1 is SGHTA and CDR2 is FQGNSA. CDR3 length equals 14 residues. The CDR3 DNA follows: TGTGCCAGCAGCTTACGCGCGAGGGACAATGAGCAGTTCTTC. Translating gives CASSLRARDNEQFF.

This clone was recorded a few times. CDR3 sequence reads: CASSPRQQETQYF. The CDR3 bases are TGTGCCAGCTCACCACGGCAGCAAGAGACCCAGTACTTC. The chain uses TRBV18 and TRBJ2-5, with D unresolved. The CDR3 covers 13 residues. Germline assignment: CDR1 KGHSH and CDR2 LQKENI. With 1 base removed from V and 2 bases from J, the gap between germline ends came to 5 bases.

The chain employs TRBV5-1 and TRBJ2-5; either TRBD1 or TRBD2 may fit D (5 bases each). The V gene lost 4 bases and the J gene lost 4 bases, with 14 bases spanning the gap. Germline V gene data show CDR1 as SGHRS and CDR2 as YFSETQ. The CDR3 runs to 14 residues. Here the CDR3 DNA reads TGCGCCAGCAGCCTGGGGCGAGAGGGAGAGACCCAGTACTTC. Its protein product is CASSLGREGETQYF.

The CDR3 DNA is TGCGCCAGCAGCCAACTGGGACAGGGTCTATACAATGAGCAGTTCTTC. Amino acid sequence: CASSQLGQGLYNEQFF. This chain connects TRBV4-3 to TRBJ2-1; the match to TRBD1 covers 9 bases. CDR3 size: 16 residues. V trimming: 2 bases; J trimming: 4 bases; junction bases outside the gene matches: 6. The germline V gene has CDR1 LGHNA and CDR2 YSLEER.

The J gene is TRBJ1-4, the V gene TRBV5-6; D is uncertain. Germline V lookup: CDR1 SGHDT, CDR2 YYEEEE. Trimming removed 2 bases from V and 4 bases from J, with 3 bases in between. This CDR3 has 12 residues. For the CDR3, the DNA is TGTGCCAGCAGCTTTAATAATGAAAAACTGTTTTTT. This sequence encodes CASSFNNEKLFF.

The chain uses TRBV27 and TRBJ1-2, with 12 bases fitting TRBD1. Looked up from germline, CDR1 is MNHEY and CDR2 is SMNVEV (reference sequence). This CDR3 is built from 16 residues. Trimming at V came to 6 bases and at J to 4 bases, leaving 9 bases not matched to a gene. For the CDR3, the DNA is TGTGCCAGCAGACAGGCCGGGACAGGGGGCCTCTATGGCTACACCTTC. This translates into CASRQAGTGGLYGYTF.